One sample yielded the 9 T cell receptor beta chains listed below, sequenced in a study of early T cells in non-severe SARS-CoV-2 infection. TCRdb redid the calling of the 5' RACE reads with MiXCR, one entry per CDR3 protein. The repertoire holds about 37,000 distinct CDR3 sequences, with approximately 6.3% as singletons. Sequences were obtained from whole blood. These receptors were collected from an adult who was a healthcare worker with PCR-confirmed SARS-CoV-2 infection or an uninfected control (not recorded which).

This clonotype was observed many times. The V gene is TRBV29-1, the J gene TRBJ2-7; 8 nucleotides line up with TRBD1. CDR1 SQVTM and CDR2 ANQGSEA come from the germline V gene. Germline trimming cut 6 bases from V and 6 bases from J; bases unmatched to any gene: 13. This CDR3 spans 14 amino acids. The CDR3 coding sequence is TGCAGCGTGCTGGGACAGGAGCCCTCGATCGAGCAGTACTTC. This sequence encodes CSVLGQEPSIEQYF.

This clonotype was picked up many times. V and J are TRBV7-2 and TRBJ2-5; 10 bases are shared with TRBD2. The V segment lost 5 bases and the J segment 2 bases; nucleotides outside the gene matches: 5. The CDR3 is 15 amino acids. Germline-derived CDR1 and CDR2 are SGHTA and FQGNSA. The CDR3 DNA reads TGTGCCAGCAGCCGGACTAGCGGCAGACAAGAGACCCAGTACTTC. Translation: CASSRTSGRQETQYF.

This clonotype was detected many times. J is TRBJ2-5 and V is TRBV28, with TRBD1 identical over 12 bases. The CDR3 extends over 15 amino acids. V lost 7 bases, J lost 5 bases, and 8 bases stayed unmatched. Germline CDR1 reads MDHEN; CDR2 reads SYDVKM. Here the CDR3 reads CASNESGQGAETQYF. As DNA, the CDR3 is TGTGCCAGCAACGAATCGGGACAGGGGGCGGAGACCCAGTACTTC.

This clonotype showed up many times. The V call is TRBV6-1, the J call TRBJ2-3; no clear D gene. Germline values: CDR1 MNHNS, CDR2 SASEGT. The CDR3 is 13 residues long. Trimming stripped 7 bases from V and 0 bases from J, with 8 bases between. CDR3 DNA sequence: TGTGCCAGCACCCTTGTTAGCACAGATACGCAGTATTTT. This sequence encodes CASTLVSTDTQYF.

This clonotype has at least ten counts. This chain connects TRBV19 to TRBJ2-5; 8 bases agree with TRBD2. Germline V lookup: CDR1 LNHDA, CDR2 SQIVND (reference sequence). V lost 6 bases to trimming and J lost 0 bases; unmatched junction nucleotides: 3. This CDR3 region has 14 residues. CDR3 nucleotide sequence: TGTGCCAGTAGCCGGGGGGGTTACCAAGAGACCCAGTACTTC. Translating it yields CASSRGGYQETQYF.

The chain carries TRBV27 and TRBJ2-7; TRBD1 is a possible D gene (6 bases). The CDR3 runs to 15 residues. Per germline, CDR1 MNHEY and CDR2 SMNVEV (reference sequence). Trimming cost V 0 bases and J 7 bases, with 16 bases left between them. In nucleotides, the CDR3 is TGTGCCAGCAGTTTATCGTACAGGGTGACAAGTGAGCAGTACTTC. It is translated as CASSLSYRVTSEQYF.

V and J are TRBV7-9 and TRBJ1-2; the D gene is possibly TRBD1 (5 bases). This CDR3 has 13 amino acids. Per germline, CDR1 SEHNR and CDR2 FQNEAQ (reference sequence). V lost 1 base and J 4 bases, leaving 7 bases between the germline ends. CDR3 bases: TGTGCCAGCAGCTTAGGGCAGGGCTATGGCTACACCTTC. It translates to CASSLGQGYGYTF.

This chain connects TRBV7-2 to TRBJ2-4; 8 bases fit TRBD2. The V gene end was trimmed by 1 base and the J gene end by 11 bases; junction bases not matched to a gene: 10. The germline gives CDR1 SGHTA, CDR2 FQGNSA. This CDR3 comprises 15 residues. This CDR3 is CASSLEVAGRTLQYF. The CDR3, as DNA: TGTGCCAGCAGCTTAGAGGTAGCGGGGCGTACCCTTCAGTACTTC. Full variable domain (rest looked up from reference TRBV7-2 and TRBJ2-4): GAGVSQSPSNKVTEKGKDVELRCDPISGHTALYWYRQSLGQGLEFLIYFQGNSAPDKSGLPSDRFSAERTGGSVSTLTIQRTQQEDSAVYLCASSLEVAGRTLQYFGAGTRLSVL.

This clonotype was recorded many times. This chain joins TRBV13 and TRBJ2-3; no firm D call. V lost 5 bases to trimming and J lost 6 bases, with 12 bases between them. This CDR3 is built from 13 residues. Germline V gene sequence: CDR1 PRHDT, CDR2 FYEKMQ (reference sequence). The CDR3 loop is CASSPRVMDTQYF. CDR3 DNA sequence: TGTGCCAGCAGCCCCCGAGTAATGGATACGCAGTATTTT.